The source of this T cell receptor beta chain is a study of T-cell reconstitution after alpha-beta-depleted transplantation in children. Using unique molecular identifiers, the investigators prepared the TCRbeta library. TCRdb redid the calling of the PCR reads with MiXCR, one entry per CDR3 protein. The profile covers 450,000 to 700,000 distinct CDR3 sequences, with around 27% appearing a single time and around a third taken by the ten largest. This clonotype was found a few times. As yet, its antigen is unknown. This CDR3 has 15 residues. J lost 5 bases, V lost 2 bases, and 3 bases had no gene match. CDR1 is SGHTA, CDR2 FQGNSA, per germline. General study findings and limits: Alpha-beta T cells about two months after transplant reportedly derived from several hundred expanded graft clones. Some patients owed their high day-60 TCRbeta diversity to surviving recipient T cells and thymic progenitors. A year had passed since transplant, and T-cell counts and diversity by then came mostly from newly produced T cells.

Sequenced here: PBMCs, sampled before TCRalphabeta/CD19-depleted stem cell transplant. The source of this sequence is a boy younger than two with Wiskott-Aldrich syndrome, due to receive a stem cell transplant. V is TRBV7-2 and J is TRBJ1-5, with 10 bases identical to TRBD1. CDR3 sequence (DNA): TGTGCCAGCAGCTTATATGGGACAGGGGATCAGCCCCAGCATTTT. Protein: CASSLYGTGDQPQHF.